This T cell receptor (beta chain) was found in a study of CD8 T cell repertoires and HIV-1 epitope variants. Findings and limits, study-wide: Of about 10 antigen-specific beta clonotypes, more than 5 appeared to cross-react with escape variants.

This CDR3 comprises 14 residues. Looked up from germline, CDR1 is LNHNV and CDR2 is YYDKDF (reference sequence). Trimming at V came to 2 bases and at J to 3 bases, leaving 4 bases not matched to a gene. This clone appeared once. Its cognate antigen is unknown. Measured with immunoSEQ multiplex PCR; TCRdb has only the in-frame clones, and not every one. There are about 2,600 clones in the sample; 65% occur only once, and roughly 50% lies in the top ten. The TCR originated in a male donor with HIV. The J gene is TRBJ2-7, the V gene TRBV15, with 7 bases matching TRBD1. Sequencing was carried out using cultured CD8+ T cells derived from PBMCs. The DNA for the CDR3 is TGTGCCACCAGCAGAAGACAGGGATACTACGAGCAGTACTTC. Translating gives CATSRRQGYYEQYF.